This is a list of T cell receptor beta chains from one sample in a study of shared clonotypes between healthy human individuals. Only in-frame clones appear in the TCRdb table, and some are missing; sequencing was by immunoSEQ multiplex PCR. In the table there are some 200,000 clones, around 93% of which are singletons. The sequenced material came from naive CD4+ T cells sorted from blood. These receptors were obtained from a woman between 25 and 40 years old in good health. Both conserved end residues are part of each CDR3. A D gene is named only where the DNA matches it firmly. Only some rows state a clone size, as once, few, many or a class for expanded clones.

TRBV28	TRBJ1-4	.	TRBD1	CASSSSTGAEKLFF	TGTGCCAGCAGTTCCTCGACAGGGGCTGAAAAACTGTTTTTT
TRBV19	TRBJ2-2	.	TRBD2	CASSAQNPGLALTGELFF	TGTGCCAGTAGTGCCCAGAACCCGGGACTAGCACTCACCGGGGAGCTGTTTTTT
TRBV6-1	TRBJ2-7	.	TRBD2	CASSEEGWRREYEQYF	TGTGCCAGCAGTGAAGAGGGCTGGAGGCGGGAGTACGAGCAGTACTTC
TRBV6-6	TRBJ1-1	.	TRBD1	CASSYPGTGGHEAFF	TGTGCCAGCAGTTATCCCGGGACAGGGGGCCATGAAGCTTTCTTT
TRBV27	TRBJ2-2	.	TRBD1	CASFPWQGANTGELFF	TGTGCCAGCTTTCCCTGGCAGGGGGCTAACACCGGGGAGCTGTTTTTT
TRBV2	TRBJ1-5	.	.	CASSARQGNQPQHF	TGTGCCAGCAGTGCCCGACAGGGCAATCAGCCCCAGCATTTT
TRBV9	TRBJ1-3	once	.	CASSPTDVRSGNTIYF	TGTGCCAGCAGCCCAACGGACGTCCGCTCTGGAAACACCATATATTTT
TRBV5-1	TRBJ2-5	.	TRBD2	CASSLAGGPGQETQYF	TGCGCCAGCAGCTTAGCGGGAGGGCCGGGCCAAGAGACCCAGTACTTC
TRBV27	TRBJ1-6	.	TRBD1	CASSSTGDLGSPLHF	TGTGCCAGCAGTAGCACAGGGGACCTAGGATCACCCCTCCACTTT
TRBV18	TRBJ2-7	.	TRBD2	CASSPRITSGGRYEQYF	TGTGCCAGCTCCCCACGGATCACTAGCGGGGGCCGGTACGAGCAGTACTTC
TRBV29-1	TRBJ2-3	.	TRBD2	CSGCCVTSGSTDTQYF	TGCAGCGGATGTTGTGTGACTAGCGGAAGCACAGATACGCAGTATTTT
TRBV21-1	TRBJ2-5	.	.	CASEGVGGETQYF	TGTGCCAGCGAGGGGGTAGGGGGGGAGACCCAGTACTTC
TRBV19	TRBJ2-4	.	TRBD1	CASSTGQGGSKNIQYF	TGTGCCAGTAGTACGGGACAGGGGGGATCCAAAAACATTCAGTACTTC
TRBV6-5	TRBJ1-5	once	.	CASSRETDQPQHF	TGTGCCAGCAGCCGTGAGACAGATCAGCCCCAGCATTTT
TRBV9	TRBJ2-5	.	.	CASSGADPETQYF	TGTGCCAGCAGCGGGGCGGACCCAGAGACCCAGTACTTC
TRBV6-6	TRBJ2-7	.	.	CASSYVSGSVAEQYF	TGTGCCAGCAGTTACGTTTCAGGGTCAGTCGCCGAGCAGTACTTC
TRBV15	TRBJ2-7	.	TRBD2	CATSRGTSGSGYEQYF	TGTGCCACCAGCAGAGGGACTAGCGGGAGCGGGTACGAGCAGTACTTC
TRBV6-6	TRBJ2-1	.	TRBD2	CASSRLAGGYNEQFF	TGTGCCAGCAGTCGACTAGCGGGAGGGTACAATGAGCAGTTCTTC
TRBV7-9	TRBJ2-7	once	.	CASSLAGRAEQYF	TGTGCCAGCAGCTTAGCGGGTAGGGCCGAGCAGTACTTC
TRBV28	TRBJ1-4	.	TRBD1	CASSSGTGVTNEKLFF	TGTGCCAGCAGTTCAGGGACAGGGGTAACTAATGAAAAACTGTTTTTT
TRBV18	TRBJ1-1	.	.	CASSPPAGQMNTEAFF	TGTGCCAGCTCACCACCAGCCGGACAGATGAACACTGAAGCTTTCTTT
TRBV4-3	TRBJ2-7	.	.	CASSPLGLPYEQYF	TGCGCCAGCAGCCCATTAGGACTGCCCTACGAGCAGTACTTC
TRBV5-1	TRBJ2-5	.	TRBD1	CASSLAGTGFRETQYF	TGCGCCAGCAGCTTAGCCGGGACAGGGTTTCGGGAGACCCAGTACTTC
TRBV28	TRBJ2-3	.	TRBD1	CASSPPGTGVADTQYF	TGTGCCAGCAGTCCTCCCGGGACAGGGGTCGCAGATACGCAGTATTTT
TRBV5-1	TRBJ1-1	.	.	CASSLDSSNTEAFF	TGCGCCAGCAGCTTGGACAGTTCAAACACTGAAGCTTTCTTT
TRBV28	TRBJ1-4	.	.	CASSRPTATNEKLFF	TGTGCCAGCAGTCGCCCGACAGCAACTAATGAAAAACTGTTTTTT
TRBV5-3	TRBJ2-7	.	.	CARSSSYLPSGWGEQYF	TGTGCCAGAAGCTCCTCATACCTTCCTAGTGGGTGGGGCGAGCAGTACTTC
TRBV6-1	TRBJ2-7	.	TRBD2	CASSALAGGSYEQYF	TGTGCCAGCAGTGCACTAGCGGGAGGCTCCTACGAGCAGTACTTC
TRBV4-1	TRBJ1-2	.	TRBD1	CASSQVTGTKSQGYGYTF	TGCGCCAGCAGCCAAGTGACAGGGACTAAATCCCAGGGGTATGGCTACACCTTC
TRBV7-7	TRBJ2-2	.	.	CASSLVSTGELFF	TGTGCCAGCAGCTTAGTGTCCACCGGGGAGCTGTTTTTT
TRBV27	TRBJ1-5	once	.	CASSFIGNQPQHF	TGTGCCAGCAGTTTCATCGGCAATCAGCCCCAGCATTTT
TRBV6-1	TRBJ2-5	.	TRBD1	CASSEMLTGVKETQYF	TGTGCCAGCAGTGAAATGTTGACAGGGGTAAAGGAGACCCAGTACTTC
TRBV12-1	TRBJ2-3	.	.	CASSPPISGGRTDTQYF	TGTGCCAGCAGCCCACCTATCTCTGGGGGGCGCACAGATACGCAGTATTTT
TRBV19	TRBJ2-6	.	.	CASQELGPSSGANVLTF	TGTGCCTCTCAGGAGTTGGGGCCAAGCTCTGGGGCCAACGTCCTGACTTTC
TRBV11-3	TRBJ2-1	.	TRBD1	CASSFGTGYNEQFF	TGTGCCAGCAGCTTCGGGACAGGGTACAATGAGCAGTTCTTC
TRBV4-2	TRBJ2-5	.	TRBD2	CASSQLSGTLQETQYF	TGTGCCAGCAGCCAACTTAGCGGGACCTTACAAGAGACCCAGTACTTC
TRBV15	TRBJ2-7	.	.	CATSRGRTYYEQYF	TGTGCCACCAGCAGAGGACGGACCTACTACGAGCAGTACTTC
TRBV15	TRBJ1-2	.	.	CATSGPGDYGYTF	TGTGCCACCAGCGGCCCTGGGGACTATGGCTACACCTTC
TRBV10-1	TRBJ1-1	.	.	CASLKARVTEAFF	TGCGCCAGCCTAAAGGCCAGGGTCACTGAAGCTTTCTTT
TRBV2	TRBJ1-5	.	TRBD1	CASSAEGQGQGPQHF	TGTGCCAGCAGTGCGGAGGGACAGGGACAAGGGCCCCAGCATTTT
TRBV18	TRBJ2-5	once	.	CASTSPATTRGTQYF	TGTGCCAGCACATCACCAGCTACGACCCGGGGGACCCAGTACTTC
TRBV19	TRBJ2-2	.	.	CASSMGRNTGELFF	TGTGCCAGTAGTATGGGACGGAACACCGGGGAGCTGTTTTTT
TRBV6-6	TRBJ2-2	.	.	CASTPLTATGELFF	TGTGCCAGCACTCCTTTGACAGCAACCGGGGAGCTGTTTTTT
TRBV29-1	TRBJ1-2	.	.	CSVEDHPGVGYTF	TGCAGCGTTGAAGATCACCCAGGGGTCGGCTACACCTTC
TRBV7-2	TRBJ2-7	.	.	CASSRTPFGYEQYF	TGTGCCAGCAGCCGGACACCGTTTGGGTACGAGCAGTACTTC
TRBV19	TRBJ2-7	.	TRBD2	CASSPPPLAGVRGEQYF	TGTGCCAGTAGTCCCCCCCCACTAGCGGGAGTACGTGGGGAGCAGTACTTC
TRBV5-1	TRBJ1-2	.	.	CASSLGRGGYGYTF	TGCGCCAGCAGCTTGGGCAGGGGTGGCTATGGCTACACCTTC
TRBV6-5	TRBJ2-1	.	.	CATTEYNEQFF	TGTGCCACGACAGAATACAATGAGCAGTTCTTC
TRBV19	TRBJ2-7	.	TRBD2	CASSIGAGGIYEQYF	TGTGCCAGTAGTATTGGTGCGGGGGGGATCTACGAGCAGTACTTC
TRBV2	TRBJ1-2	.	.	CATKPGIPSLDGYTF	TGTGCCACCAAACCGGGAATCCCTTCCTTGGATGGCTACACCTTC
TRBV5-1	TRBJ2-7	.	TRBD1	CASSLGYRGPPYEQYF	TGCGCCAGCAGCTTGGGGTACAGGGGGCCCCCCTACGAGCAGTACTTC
TRBV11-2	TRBJ1-1	.	.	CASSPRVGGRAFF	TGTGCCAGCAGCCCCAGAGTTGGTGGCAGAGCTTTCTTT
TRBV28	TRBJ1-2	few	.	CASSFGSYGYTF	TGTGCCAGCAGTTTTGGGTCCTATGGCTACACCTTC
TRBV25-1	TRBJ1-5	.	.	CASSAPGAGQPQHF	TGTGCCAGCAGTGCCCCGGGGGCGGGTCAGCCCCAGCATTTT
TRBV2	TRBJ1-5	.	.	CASSEDNRNNQPQHF	TGTGCCAGCAGTGAAGATAACAGGAACAATCAGCCCCAGCATTTT
TRBV10-3	TRBJ2-7	once	TRBD2	CATTGGPGLAGVDEQYF	TGTGCCACAACAGGGGGACCCGGACTAGCGGGAGTGGACGAGCAGTACTTC